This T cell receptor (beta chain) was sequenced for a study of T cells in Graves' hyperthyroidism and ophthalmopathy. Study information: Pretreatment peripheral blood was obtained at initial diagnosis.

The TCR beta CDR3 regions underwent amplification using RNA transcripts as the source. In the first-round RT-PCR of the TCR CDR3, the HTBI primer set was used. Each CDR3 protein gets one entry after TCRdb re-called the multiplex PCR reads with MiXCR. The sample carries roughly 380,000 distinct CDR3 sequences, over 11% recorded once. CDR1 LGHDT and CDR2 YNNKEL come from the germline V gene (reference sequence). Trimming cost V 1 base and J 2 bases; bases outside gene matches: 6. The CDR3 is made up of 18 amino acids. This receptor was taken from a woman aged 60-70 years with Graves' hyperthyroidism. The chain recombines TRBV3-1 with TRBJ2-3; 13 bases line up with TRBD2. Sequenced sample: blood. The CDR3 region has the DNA TGTGCCAGCAGCCAAGCCCCGGGACTAGCGGGGTCCACAGATACGCAGTATTTT. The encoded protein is CASSQAPGLAGSTDTQYF.